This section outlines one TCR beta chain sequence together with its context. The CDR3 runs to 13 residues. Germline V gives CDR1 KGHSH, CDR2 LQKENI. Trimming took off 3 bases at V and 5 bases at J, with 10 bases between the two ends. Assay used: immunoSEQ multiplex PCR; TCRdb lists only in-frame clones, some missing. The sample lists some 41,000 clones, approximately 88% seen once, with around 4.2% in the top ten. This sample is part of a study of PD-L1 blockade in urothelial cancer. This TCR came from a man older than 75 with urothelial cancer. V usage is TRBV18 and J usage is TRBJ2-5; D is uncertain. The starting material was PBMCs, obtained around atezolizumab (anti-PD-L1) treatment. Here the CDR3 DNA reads TGTGCCAGCTCACCTCAGTCTTTCGAGACCCAGTACTTC. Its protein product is CASSPQSFETQYF.